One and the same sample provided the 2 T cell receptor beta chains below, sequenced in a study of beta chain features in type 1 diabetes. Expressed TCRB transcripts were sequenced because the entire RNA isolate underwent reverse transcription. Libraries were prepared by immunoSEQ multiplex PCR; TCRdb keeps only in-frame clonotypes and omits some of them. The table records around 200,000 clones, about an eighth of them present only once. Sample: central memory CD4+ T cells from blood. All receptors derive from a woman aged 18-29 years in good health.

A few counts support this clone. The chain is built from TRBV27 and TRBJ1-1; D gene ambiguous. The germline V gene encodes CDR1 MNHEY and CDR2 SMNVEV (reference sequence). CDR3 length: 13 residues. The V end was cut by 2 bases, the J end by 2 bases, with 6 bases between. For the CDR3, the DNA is TGTGCCAGCAGTTTACAACACAACACTGAAGCTTTCTTT. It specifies CASSLQHNTEAFF.

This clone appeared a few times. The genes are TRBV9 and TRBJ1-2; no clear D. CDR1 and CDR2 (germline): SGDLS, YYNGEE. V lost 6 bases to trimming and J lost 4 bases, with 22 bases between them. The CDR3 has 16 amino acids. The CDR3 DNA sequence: TGTGCCAGCACCCCTGGTAATGTGCGGGTAGGCTATGGCTACACCTTC. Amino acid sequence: CASTPGNVRVGYGYTF.